A single sample gave rise to the 25 T cell receptor beta chains below, sequenced in a study of blood T cell repertoires in COVID-19. Libraries were prepared by immunoSEQ multiplex PCR; TCRdb keeps only in-frame clonotypes and omits some of them. The sample lists a few hundred thousand clones, around nine tenths occurring once. Sequenced input: PBMCs or T cells enriched from blood (not recorded which). Receptors originate from a woman aged 45-65 years who had been exposed to COVID-19.

The chain uses TRBV2 and TRBJ2-5; D might be TRBD1 (6 bases). The CDR3 spans 14 residues. V lost 7 bases, J lost 3 bases, and 15 bases lay in between. Germline loops: CDR1 SNHLY, CDR2 FYNNEI. The CDR3 region is CASKGDPIEETQYF. For the CDR3, the DNA is TGTGCCAGCAAGGGGGACCCCATCGAAGAGACCCAGTACTTC.

V and J are TRBV27 and TRBJ1-6, with 7 bases matching TRBD1. Germline values: CDR1 MNHEY, CDR2 SMNVEV (reference sequence). CDR3 size: 17 residues. V trimming: 6 bases; J trimming: 0 bases; junction bases outside the gene matches: 8. This CDR3 reads CASRPRQGNSYNSPLHF. CDR3 in DNA: TGTGCCAGCAGGCCTCGACAGGGCAACTCCTATAATTCACCCCTCCACTTT.

This chain connects TRBV27 to TRBJ2-7, with TRBD2 matching over 11 bases. The CDR3 runs to 13 residues. In germline, CDR1 is MNHEY, CDR2 SMNVEV (reference sequence). V was pared by 9 bases and J by 7 bases, with 8 bases of the junction left unmatched. DNA for the CDR3: TGTGCCAGTGGACTAGCGGGCCTACGTGAGCAGTACTTC. Protein product: CASGLAGLREQYF.

V and J are TRBV5-1 and TRBJ2-6, with D possibly TRBD2 on 6 matching bases. CDR1 is SGHRS, CDR2 YFSETQ, per germline. The CDR3 consists of 18 residues. Trimming shortened V by 0 bases and J by 2 bases, and 15 bases separated the two germline ends. DNA of the CDR3: TGCGCCAGCAGCTTGGCGGCGGGGTCTAGGGCTGGGGCCAACGTCCTGACTTTC. Translating gives CASSLAAGSRAGANVLTF. The full variable domain, rest sourced from reference TRBV5-1 and TRBJ2-6, is KAGVTQTPRYLIKTRGQQVTLSCSPISGHRSVSWYQQTPGQGLQFLFEYFSETQRNKGNFPGRFSGRQFSNSRSEMNVSTLELGDSALYLCASSLAAGSRAGANVLTFGAGSRLTVL.

The chain recombines TRBV29-1 with TRBJ1-3, with D unresolved. V lost 4 bases to trimming and J lost 1 base, with 5 bases between them. Germline-derived CDR1 and CDR2 are SQVTM and ANQGSEA. The CDR3 contains 12 residues. CDR3 coding DNA: TGCAGCGTTGCCAGTTCTGGAAACACCATATATTTT. It yields the protein CSVASSGNTIYF.

This chain connects TRBV7-6 to TRBJ2-1, with 8 bases that match TRBD1. This CDR3 comprises 15 residues. Germline CDR1 SGHVS, CDR2 FNYEAQ. V lost 5 bases and J lost 3; bases outside the gene matches: 6. The CDR3 DNA is TGTGCCAGCAGCCTGGGACAGGTTCACTACAATGAGCAGTTCTTC. Encoded protein: CASSLGQVHYNEQFF.

V and J are TRBV9 and TRBJ1-6; 10 positions agree with TRBD1. Unmatched junction bases numbered 6, after V lost 4 bases and J lost 8 bases. CDR3 size: 15 residues. CDR1 is SGDLS, CDR2 YYNGEE, per germline. Here the CDR3 reads CASSRGDRGYSPLHF. As DNA, the CDR3 is TGTGCCAGCAGCCGGGGGGACAGGGGTTATTCACCCCTCCACTTT. The full variable domain, in which reference TRBV9 and TRBJ1-6 provide the parts outside the CDR3, is DSGVTQTPKHLITATGQRVTLRCSPRSGDLSVYWYQQSLDQGLQFLIQYYNGEERAKGNILERFSAQQFPDLHSELNLSSLELGDSALYFCASSRGDRGYSPLHFGNGTRLTVT.

The rearrangement joins TRBV18 to TRBJ2-1, with a weak D call TRBD1 (6 bases). The CDR3 runs 15 residues. In germline, CDR1 is KGHSH, CDR2 LQKENI. V lost 4 bases, J lost 7 bases, and 17 bases lay in between. The CDR3 nucleotides read TGTGCCAGCTCACTGCTGGGGGCCAATCTAAATGAGCAGTTCTTC. This gives the protein CASSLLGANLNEQFF.

About this clone itself: Other DNA sequences in the sample encode the same CDR3. The rearrangement joins TRBV6-5 to TRBJ1-3; D remains unclear. Germline lookup yields CDR1 MNHEY and CDR2 SVGAGI. V lost 5 bases and J 3 bases, leaving 8 bases between the germline ends. The length of the CDR3 is 13 residues. In DNA, the CDR3 is TGTGCCAGCAGTAGCGGGAGTGGAAACACCATATATTTT. It translates to CASSSGSGNTIYF.

The chain links TRBV5-1 to TRBJ2-7, with 8 bases aligning to TRBD1. The junction had 13 bases not matched to a gene; V was cut back by 0 bases and J by 5 bases. The CDR3 contains 17 residues. Germline V gene data show CDR1 as SGHRS and CDR2 as YFSETQ. As DNA, the CDR3 is TGCGCCAGCAGCTTGGCCAAAGGGGGACAGGTAGGGGACGAGCAGTACTTC. As protein: CASSLAKGGQVGDEQYF.

The CDR3 reads CASNRGTNTEAFF. As DNA, the CDR3 is TGTGCCAGTAATAGGGGGACGAACACTGAAGCTTTCTTT. The rearrangement uses TRBV19 and TRBJ1-1, with a possible D match to TRBD1 (6 bases). CDR1 LNHDA and CDR2 SQIVND come from the germline V gene (reference sequence). The CDR3 contains 13 residues. V was clipped by 7 bases and J by 1 base, with 10 bases between them.

In this sample, this clone turned up a few times. The rearrangement joins TRBV28 to TRBJ1-2, with 11 bases fitting TRBD1. Trimming cost V 5 bases and J 6 bases; bases outside gene matches: 8. Germline values: CDR1 MDHEN, CDR2 SYDVKM. The CDR3 extends over 15 amino acids. The CDR3 DNA sequence: TGTGCCAGCAGTCCCTGGACAGGGGGCGCAAATGGCTACACCTTC. Translating gives CASSPWTGGANGYTF.

The CDR3: CAIRGDSGWHQPQHF. CDR3 DNA: TGTGCCATCAGAGGGGACTCGGGGTGGCATCAGCCCCAGCATTTT. V and J are TRBV10-3 and TRBJ1-5; D might be TRBD1 (5 bases). The CDR3 covers 15 residues. In germline, CDR1 is ENHRY, CDR2 SYGVKD. Trimming removed 6 bases at V and 5 bases at J, with 17 bases between.

The genes are TRBV4-2 and TRBJ1-1; D unresolved. The ends were cut back, 4 bases at V and 1 base at J, with 13 bases in the middle. This CDR3 contains 15 residues. Germline V gene lookup returns CDR1 LGHNA and CDR2 YNFKEQ. CDR3 bases: TGTGCCAGCAGCCCCATCGGAGGGAGGAACACTGAAGCTTTCTTT. Its translation: CASSPIGGRNTEAFF.

The chain is built from TRBV30 and TRBJ1-1; D possibly corresponds to TRBD1 (5 bases). The CDR3 length is 13 residues. The V end was cut by 5 bases, the J end by 0 bases, with 10 bases between. Germline-derived CDR1 and CDR2 are GTSNPN and SVGIG (reference sequence). The CDR3 here is CAWGARVNTEAFF. The CDR3 bases are TGTGCCTGGGGGGCTAGAGTGAACACTGAAGCTTTCTTT.

The chain carries TRBV19 and TRBJ1-4; D unresolved. This CDR3 has 14 residues. Germline loops: CDR1 LNHDA, CDR2 SQIVND (reference sequence). Trimming took off 9 bases at V and 7 bases at J, with 18 bases between the two ends. The CDR3 loop reads CASAKERGREKLFF. CDR3 DNA: TGTGCCAGCGCTAAGGAGAGAGGTCGTGAAAAACTGTTTTTT.

The chain links TRBV20-1 to TRBJ2-1; D is uncertain. The CDR3 is 11 residues long. The germline gives CDR1 DFQATT, CDR2 SNEGSKA (reference sequence). The V end lost 3 bases, the J end lost 9 bases, and 9 bases lay between the germline ends. The CDR3 loop is CSASGHIEQFF. The CDR3, as DNA: TGCAGTGCTAGTGGGCACATTGAGCAGTTCTTC.

This chain uses TRBV24-1 with TRBJ1-1; the D gene is possibly TRBD1 (5 bases). The CDR3 is made up of 16 amino acids. Germline assignment: CDR1 KGHDR and CDR2 SFDVKD. Trimming stripped 2 bases from V and 5 bases from J, with 17 bases between. Written as DNA, the CDR3 is TGTGCCACCAGTGATTCCGGGGGTAAGGGGAAAACTGAAGCTTTCTTT. This translates into CATSDSGGKGKTEAFF.

This clone was recorded once. V gene TRBV19 combines with J gene TRBJ2-3, with 9 bases identical to TRBD1. The CDR3 consists of 13 residues. The J segment lost 5 bases and the V segment lost 9 bases, leaving 6 bases of the junction unmatched. Germline CDR1 is LNHDA and CDR2 is SQIVND (reference sequence). The CDR3 sequence: CASEDRGRDTQYF. Here the CDR3 DNA reads TGTGCCAGCGAGGACAGGGGAAGAGATACGCAGTATTTT.

This clone was observed once. The chain uses TRBV7-9 and TRBJ2-7; D unresolved. The germline V and J ends were trimmed by 1 base and 6 bases, with 7 bases remaining between them. Germline lookup yields CDR1 SEHNR and CDR2 FQNEAQ (reference sequence). The CDR3 spans 12 residues. CDR3 residues: CASSLGPGEQYF. CDR3 sequence (DNA): TGTGCCAGCAGCTTAGGTCCGGGCGAGCAGTACTTC.

A single count supports this clone. The chain carries TRBV13 and TRBJ2-1; 8 bases are shared with TRBD2. Looked up from germline, CDR1 is PRHDT and CDR2 is FYEKMQ (reference sequence). Trimming cost V 1 base and J 1 base; bases outside gene matches: 0. This CDR3 is 15 amino acids long. As DNA, the CDR3 is TGTGCCAGCAGCTTAGTAGCGGGGTCCTACAATGAGCAGTTCTTC. This sequence encodes CASSLVAGSYNEQFF. Variable domain in full (rest from reference TRBV13 and TRBJ2-1): AAGVIQSPRHLIKEKRETATLKCYPIPRHDTVYWYQQGPGQDPQFLISFYEKMQSDKGSIPDRFSAQQFSDYHSELNMSSLELGDSALYFCASSLVAGSYNEQFFGPGTRLTVL.

This clone was found once. V and J are TRBV5-4 and TRBJ1-4, with TRBD1 as a possible D gene (6 bases). Trimming pared 4 bases from V and 2 bases from J, leaving 15 bases between. Germline V gene lookup returns CDR1 SGHNT and CDR2 YYREEE (reference sequence). The CDR3 runs 16 residues. This chain's CDR3 is CASSVMGADTNEKLFF. For the CDR3, the DNA is TGTGCCAGCAGCGTGATGGGGGCGGATACTAATGAAAAACTGTTTTTT.

The rearrangement uses TRBV7-9 and TRBJ2-1; TRBD1 might be the D (5 bases). The CDR3 length is 14 residues. With 5 bases removed from V and 6 bases from J, the gap between germline ends came to 14 bases. Germline values: CDR1 SEHNR, CDR2 FQNEAQ (reference sequence). As DNA, the CDR3 is TGTGCCAGCAGCCCCTCTATAACAGGCAATGAGCAGTTCTTC. Protein: CASSPSITGNEQFF.

The chain is built from TRBV19 and TRBJ1-5; 8 nucleotides line up with TRBD1. Losses at the gene ends were 7 bases for V and 0 bases for J; bases not matched to a gene: 20. This CDR3 comprises 20 residues. Germline V gene data show CDR1 as LNHDA and CDR2 as SQIVND (reference sequence). CDR3 region: CASTYNGQGAPANSNQPQHF. Here the CDR3 DNA reads TGTGCCAGTACCTATAACGGGCAGGGGGCTCCCGCAAATAGCAATCAGCCCCAGCATTTT.

The chain employs TRBV30 and TRBJ1-4; D perhaps matches TRBD1 (5 bases). The CDR3 is 13 residues long. The V gene lost 4 bases and the J gene lost 8 bases, with 14 bases spanning the gap. Germline CDR1 reads GTSNPN; CDR2 reads SVGIG (reference sequence). DNA of the CDR3: TGTGCCTGGACAGGGCTAAGAGGCGAAAAACTGTTTTTT. This gives the protein CAWTGLRGEKLFF. Based on the CDR3 plus reference TRBV30 and TRBJ1-4, the full variable domain is SQTIHQWPATLVQPVGSPLSLECTVEGTSNPNLYWYRQAAGRGLQLLFYSVGIGQISSEVPQNLSASRPQDRQFILSSKKLLLSDSGFYLCAWTGLRGEKLFFGSGTQLSVL.